The clone carrying this T cell receptor (beta chain) was found a few times. Its target is unknown. V was clipped by 5 bases and J by 3 bases, with 7 bases between them. Germline CDR1 is SQVTM and CDR2 is ANQGSEA. The CDR3 length is 11 residues. The sample comes from a study of CD8+ T cells in alopecia areata. Study-level background: Oral tofacitinib (5 to 10 mg twice daily) was administered to treated patients. Affected scalp percentage gauged treated patients' severity. General study findings and limits: A great number of expanded lesional clones endured in scalp and blood during tofacitinib.

It was cDNA, reverse transcribed from extracted RNA, that served as the sequencing template. The data were produced by immunoSEQ multiplex PCR, yet TCRdb's version contains in-frame clones alone and is incomplete. The table shows under 150,000 clones, with approximately 60% occurring only once. Treatment specified: oral pan-JAK inhibitor, 5-10 mg twice daily. The receptor was derived from a human donor with alopecia areata. This chain joins TRBV29-1 and TRBJ2-5, with TRBD1 as a possible D gene (5 bases). Specimen: CD4+ T cells sorted from blood, collected at week 4, from a patient treated with tofacitinib. The CDR3 sequence is CSVTGEETQYF. CDR3 bases: TGCAGCGTTACAGGAGAAGAGACCCAGTACTTC.